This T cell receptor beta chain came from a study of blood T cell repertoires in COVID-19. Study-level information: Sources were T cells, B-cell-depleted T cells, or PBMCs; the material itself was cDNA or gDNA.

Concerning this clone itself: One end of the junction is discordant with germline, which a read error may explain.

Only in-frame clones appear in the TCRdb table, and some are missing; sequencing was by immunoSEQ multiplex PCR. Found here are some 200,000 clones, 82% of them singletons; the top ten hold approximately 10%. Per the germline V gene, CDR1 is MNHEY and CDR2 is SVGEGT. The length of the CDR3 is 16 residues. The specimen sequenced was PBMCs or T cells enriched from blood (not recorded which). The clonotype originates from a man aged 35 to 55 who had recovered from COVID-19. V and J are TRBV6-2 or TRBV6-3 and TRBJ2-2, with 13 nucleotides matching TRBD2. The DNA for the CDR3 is TGTACCAGCAGCCCCGGACTAGCGGGAGTGGGCGGGGAGCTGTTTTTT. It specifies CTSSPGLAGVGGELFF.